One and the same sample provided the 22 T cell receptor beta chains below, sequenced in a study of OX40 agonist ivuxolimab in advanced cancers. Sequencing was performed with immunoSEQ multiplex PCR; in TCRdb, only in-frame clones are kept and a portion is missing. The sample has 60,000 to 75,000 clones; roughly four fifths are singletons. Here the sequenced sample was CD4+ or CD8+ T cells sorted from blood, taken in a trial of the OX40 agonist ivuxolimab. Every receptor here comes from an adult with an advanced solid tumor such as melanoma, head and neck, liver or kidney cancer.

The chain couples TRBV5-4 to TRBJ2-5; TRBD2 matches 8 bases. This CDR3 is built from 14 residues. Germline assignment: CDR1 SGHNT and CDR2 YYREEE (reference sequence). The V gene end was trimmed by 3 bases and the J gene end by 4 bases; junction bases not matched to a gene: 5. CDR3 DNA: TGTGCCAGCAGCTCGACAGCGGGGGTAGAGACCCAGTACTTC. This encodes CASSSTAGVETQYF.

The chain uses TRBV6-5 and TRBJ2-6; D gene ambiguous. This CDR3 has 15 amino acids. CDR1 is MNHEY and CDR2 is SVGAGI in the germline V gene. V was trimmed by 5 bases and J by 0 bases, leaving 8 bases between them. The CDR3 coding sequence is TGTGCCAGCAGTCCCCGGCCCTCTGGGGCCAACGTCCTGACTTTC. It specifies CASSPRPSGANVLTF.

This clone counts as medium-sized. This sequence joins TRBV30 and TRBJ1-6; D unresolved. V was pared by 0 bases and J by 15 bases, with 12 bases between. Germline V gene lookup returns CDR1 GTSNPN and CDR2 SVGIG (reference sequence). The CDR3 sequence is 12 residues long. CDR3 bases: TGTGCCTGGAGTGTAATATCGACTGGCCTCCACTTT. Protein product: CAWSVISTGLHF. The whole variable domain, remainder taken from reference TRBV30 and TRBJ1-6, is SQTIHQWPATLVQPVGSPLSLECTVEGTSNPNLYWYRQAAGRGLQLLFYSVGIGQISSEVPQNLSASRPQDRQFILSSKKLLLSDSGFYLCAWSVISTGLHFGNGTRLTVT.

The V gene is TRBV29-1, the J gene TRBJ2-2, with 14 nucleotides matching TRBD2. Germline V lookup: CDR1 SQVTM, CDR2 ANQGSEA. The CDR3 is 14 amino acids. The V and J ends lost 4 bases and 6 bases, in that order; junction bases with no gene match: 1. This chain's CDR3 is CSVGLAGGPGELFF. The CDR3, as DNA: TGCAGCGTTGGACTAGCGGGGGGGCCCGGGGAGCTGTTTTTT.

This clone is medium-sized (0.01 to 0.1%) within its sample. The CDR3 DNA sequence: TGTGCCAGCAGTTTATTTGGATTCGGGGGAAGGGGCGGGGAGCTGTTTTTT. It codes for CASSLFGFGGRGGELFF. The chain employs TRBV27 and TRBJ2-2, with D perhaps matching TRBD2 (6 bases). The germline gives CDR1 MNHEY, CDR2 SMNVEV (reference sequence). CDR3 length: 17 amino acids. V lost 1 base, J lost 7 bases, and 19 bases lay in between.

This chain joins TRBV14 and TRBJ2-5, with unresolved D. Between the trimmed V and J ends, which lost 1 base and 4 bases, there was a span of 10 bases. This CDR3 spans 14 amino acids. CDR1 is SGHDN and CDR2 is FVKESK in the germline V gene. The CDR3 sequence is CASSQGSRGETQYF. DNA of the CDR3: TGTGCCAGCAGCCAAGGGTCGCGTGGAGAGACCCAGTACTTC.

The rearrangement uses TRBV27 and TRBJ1-1, with unresolved D. Germline lookup yields CDR1 MNHEY and CDR2 SMNVEV (reference sequence). V was trimmed by 2 bases and J by 1 base, leaving 5 bases between them. This CDR3 has 13 amino acids. The CDR3 region has the DNA TGTGCCAGCAGTTTAGACACGAACACTGAAGCTTTCTTT. Its translation is CASSLDTNTEAFF.

The chain carries TRBV2 and TRBJ2-2; D may match TRBD1 or TRBD2 (5 bases each). Germline V gene data show CDR1 as SNHLY and CDR2 as FYNNEI. The CDR3 has 14 amino acids. V lost 7 bases to trimming and J lost 3 bases, with 12 bases between them. The chain's CDR3 is CASTGTDYTGELFF. The CDR3 nucleotides are TGTGCCAGCACCGGGACCGATTACACCGGGGAGCTGTTTTTT.

V gene TRBV5-3 combines with J gene TRBJ2-2; tentative D call: TRBD1 (6 bases). TRBV5-3 is an ORF, and what it does is uncertain. The CDR3 extends over 15 amino acids. Between the trimmed V and J ends, which lost 0 bases and 6 bases, there was a span of 12 bases. This chain's CDR3 is CARSLGQVGAGELFF. Written as DNA, the CDR3 is TGTGCCAGAAGCTTGGGACAGGTGGGTGCCGGGGAGCTGTTTTTT.

The chain has TRBV7-8 and TRBJ2-7; possible D gene TRBD2, 6 bases. Trimming left V 2 bases short and J 1 base short, with 18 bases between. The V gene's germline CDR1 is SGHVS and CDR2 FQNEAQ. The CDR3 totals 17 residues. The DNA of the CDR3 is TGTGCCAGCAGCTTAATCGGGGGTGGGGACCGTTCCTACGAGCAGTACTTC. Translating gives CASSLIGGGDRSYEQYF.

V usage is TRBV5-6 and J usage is TRBJ1-3; 9 nucleotides agree with TRBD1. J gave up 2 bases and V 4 bases, and 10 bases lay outside the gene matches. The CDR3 contains 17 residues. The germline V gene has CDR1 SGHDT and CDR2 YYEEEE. CDR3 nucleotide sequence: TGTGCCAGCAGCCAGCCGGGACAGGGAATAACTGGAAACACCATATATTTT. Translation: CASSQPGQGITGNTIYF.

This clone was observed a few times. V and J are TRBV7-3 and TRBJ1-1; D is uncertain. This CDR3 is 13 amino acids long. V lost 2 bases, J lost 1 base, and 5 bases lay in between. Germline V gene sequence: CDR1 SGHTA, CDR2 FQGTGA. The CDR3: CASSLEANTEAFF. CDR3 in DNA: TGTGCCAGCAGCTTAGAGGCGAACACTGAAGCTTTCTTT.

The sample holds a few counts of this clone. The chain is built from TRBV19 and TRBJ1-4, with D unresolved. The V end lost 4 bases, the J end lost 3 bases, and 12 bases lay between the germline ends. Germline V gene lookup returns CDR1 LNHDA and CDR2 SQIVND (reference sequence). There are 15 residues in the CDR3. Here the CDR3 reads CASSTGGGSNEKLFF. CDR3 in DNA: TGTGCCAGTAGTACCGGAGGAGGGTCTAATGAAAAACTGTTTTTT. Drawing the rest from reference TRBV19 and TRBJ1-4, the complete variable domain is DGGITQSPKYLFRKEGQNVTLSCEQNLNHDAMYWYRQDPGQGLRLIYYSQIVNDFQKGDIAEGYSVSREKKESFPLTVTSAQKNPTAFYLCASSTGGGSNEKLFFGSGTQLSVL.

The chain links TRBV27 to TRBJ1-6; D call uncertain. The CDR3 sequence is 15 residues long. Deletions cut 2 bases from V and 7 bases from J, with 12 bases between. Germline CDR1 and CDR2: MNHEY and SMNVEV (reference sequence). CDR3 loop: CASSLGGPQNSPLHF. Written as DNA, the CDR3 is TGTGCCAGCAGTTTAGGTGGGCCTCAGAATTCACCCCTCCACTTT.

The gene calls are TRBV20-1 and TRBJ2-7; the D is unclear. Germline CDR1 DFQATT, CDR2 SNEGSKA (reference sequence). The V end lost 6 bases, the J end lost 0 bases, and 6 bases lay between the germline ends. This CDR3 comprises 11 residues. DNA for the CDR3: TGCAGTGCCGCGAGCTCCTACGAGCAGTACTTC. Amino acid sequence: CSAASSYEQYF.

This clone was detected a few times. The V call is TRBV4-1, the J call TRBJ1-1, with D tentatively TRBD1 (6 bases). V shed 6 bases and J shed 1 base, with 12 bases lying between them. The CDR3 spans 14 residues. From germline, CDR1 is MGHRA and CDR2 YSYEKL. The CDR3 is CASRGHLKNTEAFF. In DNA, the CDR3 is TGCGCCAGCAGGGGACACCTAAAGAACACTGAAGCTTTCTTT.

J is TRBJ1-2 and V is TRBV6-5, with 9 bases lining up with TRBD1. V gave up 5 bases and J gave up 7 bases; unmatched junction bases: 11. Germline lookup yields CDR1 MNHEY and CDR2 SVGAGI. The CDR3 runs to 15 residues. The CDR3 region has the DNA TGTGCCAGCAGTAAGGGGACAGGGTCTCTTGTTGGCTACACCTTC. This translates into CASSKGTGSLVGYTF.

The chain links TRBV15 to TRBJ1-3, with 11 bases aligning to TRBD1. This CDR3 spans 15 amino acids. CDR1 is LNHNV and CDR2 is YYDKDF in the germline V gene (reference sequence). The V segment lost 5 bases and the J segment 4 bases; nucleotides outside the gene matches: 4. CDR3 region: CATSRDRGYGNTIYF. CDR3 nucleotide sequence: TGTGCCACCAGCCGGGACAGGGGGTACGGAAACACCATATATTTT.

V usage is TRBV7-9 and J usage is TRBJ2-3; 7 bases agree with TRBD2. The junction had 15 bases not matched to a gene; V was cut back by 10 bases and J by 5 bases. CDR3 length: 15 residues. The germline V gene has CDR1 SEHNR and CDR2 FQNEAQ (reference sequence). The CDR3 loop is CATSTGAGILDTQYF. The CDR3 region has the DNA TGTGCCACATCTACGGGAGCGGGGATTTTAGATACGCAGTATTTT.

About this clone: At the DNA level, this CDR3 is encoded by other sequences in the same sample as well. The chain is built from TRBV29-1 and TRBJ1-1, with 9 bases matching TRBD1. J lost 8 bases, V lost 6 bases, and 7 bases had no gene match. The CDR3 length is 12 residues. From germline, CDR1 is SQVTM and CDR2 ANQGSEA. CDR3 DNA sequence: TGCAGCGTAAGACAGGGGGTAAGCGAAGCTTTCTTT. It codes for CSVRQGVSEAFF.

The chain couples TRBV11-2 to TRBJ1-1; D gene uncertain. Germline CDR1 reads SGHAT; CDR2 reads FQNNGV. CDR3 size: 16 residues. Trimming cost V 0 bases and J 0 bases, with 11 bases left between them. Here the CDR3 DNA reads TGTGCCAGCAGCTTAGATCTTGCCATAATGAACACTGAAGCTTTCTTT. Translation gives CASSLDLAIMNTEAFF.

V is TRBV7-6 and J is TRBJ2-5, with D possibly matching TRBD1 (6 bases). The CDR3 spans 15 residues. Germline CDR1 is SGHVS and CDR2 is FNYEAQ. Trimming pared 0 bases from V and 5 bases from J, leaving 13 bases between. DNA for the CDR3: TGTGCCAGCAGCTTAGCGGACAGTACGGTGGAGACCCAGTACTTC. Translation gives CASSLADSTVETQYF.